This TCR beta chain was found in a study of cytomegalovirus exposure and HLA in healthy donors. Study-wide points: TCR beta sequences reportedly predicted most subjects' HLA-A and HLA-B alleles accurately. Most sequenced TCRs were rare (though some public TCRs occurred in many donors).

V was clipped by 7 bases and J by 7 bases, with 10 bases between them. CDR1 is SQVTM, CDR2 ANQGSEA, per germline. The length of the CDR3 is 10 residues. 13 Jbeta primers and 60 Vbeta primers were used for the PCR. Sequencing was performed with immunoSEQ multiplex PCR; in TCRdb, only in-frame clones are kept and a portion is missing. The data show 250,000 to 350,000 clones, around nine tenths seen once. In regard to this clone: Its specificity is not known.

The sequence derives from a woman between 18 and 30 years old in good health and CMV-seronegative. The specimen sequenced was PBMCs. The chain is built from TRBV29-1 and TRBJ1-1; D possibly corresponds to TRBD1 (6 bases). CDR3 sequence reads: CSGGHNEAFF. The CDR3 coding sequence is TGCAGCGGGGGACATAATGAAGCTTTCTTT.